The next 15 T cell receptor beta chains were all read from a single sample in a study of T-cell memory formation after mild COVID-19. TCRdb fed the 5' RACE reads into MiXCR, producing one record per CDR3 protein. The data show fewer than 350,000 distinct CDR3 sequences, approximately 15% seen once. The sample consisted of PBMCs or a T cell subset sorted from them (not recorded which). The receptors derive from a man younger than 35 who had mild COVID-19 (a few samples of this study predate the infection). Cell type and time point are not known.

This clonotype appeared a few times. The chain combines TRBV7-2 with TRBJ2-7, with 8 nucleotides matching TRBD1. There are 15 residues in the CDR3. Germline V gene data show CDR1 as SGHTA and CDR2 as FQGNSA. Losses at the gene ends were 5 bases for V and 6 bases for J; bases not matched to a gene: 12. Here the CDR3 reads CASSRSGQGAGEQYV. In DNA, the CDR3 is TGTGCCAGCAGCCGCTCGGGGCAGGGGGCAGGCGAGCAGTACGTC.

This chain links TRBV20-1 with TRBJ2-3; 7 positions agree with TRBD2. The CDR3 consists of 15 residues. The germline V gene has CDR1 DFQATT and CDR2 SNEGSKA (reference sequence). Trimming cost V 6 bases and J 2 bases; bases outside gene matches: 11. Here the CDR3 DNA reads TGCAGTGCCACCCCGGCTAGCGGTTACACAGATACGCAGTATTTT. Translating it yields CSATPASGYTDTQYF.

This clonotype came up a few times. The CDR3 region is CSAREVYTDTQYF. CDR3 DNA sequence: TGCAGTGCTAGAGAGGTGTACACAGATACGCAGTATTTT. The V and J genes are TRBV20-1 and TRBJ2-3; D is uncertain. This CDR3 region has 13 residues. Looked up from germline, CDR1 is DFQATT and CDR2 is SNEGSKA (reference sequence). V gave up 0 bases and J gave up 2 bases, with 6 bases separating them.

This clonotype was detected a few times. Here the CDR3 DNA reads TGCAGTGCTATCCGGGACAGGGGTGCAGATACGCAGTATTTT. Amino acid sequence: CSAIRDRGADTQYF. The V call is TRBV20-1, the J call TRBJ2-3; 10 bases map to TRBD1. The V gene end was trimmed by 4 bases and the J gene end by 4 bases; junction bases not matched to a gene: 5. The CDR3 covers 14 residues. Per the germline V gene, CDR1 is DFQATT and CDR2 is SNEGSKA (reference sequence).

This clonotype was counted ten times or more. The chain has TRBV29-1 and TRBJ2-1, with D maybe TRBD1 (6 bases). CDR3 length: 14 residues. Trimming shortened V by 1 base and J by 5 bases, and 12 bases separated the two germline ends. CDR1 SQVTM and CDR2 ANQGSEA come from the germline V gene. CDR3 amino acids: CSVEAGQNNNEQFF. The CDR3 DNA is TGCAGCGTTGAAGCTGGACAGAACAACAATGAGCAGTTCTTC.

This clonotype has more than one count but fewer than ten. The chain has TRBV7-6 and TRBJ2-5; 8 nucleotides agree with TRBD1. J gave up 5 bases and V 1 base, and 6 bases lay outside the gene matches. The CDR3 runs to 15 residues. From germline, CDR1 is SGHVS and CDR2 FNYEAQ. CDR3: CASSLGQGAPETQYF. Written as DNA, the CDR3 is TGTGCCAGCAGCTTAGGTCAGGGGGCGCCGGAGACCCAGTACTTC. The whole variable domain, filled in from reference TRBV7-6 and TRBJ2-5, reads GAGVSQSPRYKVTKRGQDVALRCDPISGHVSLYWYRQALGQGPEFLTYFNYEAQQDKSGLPNDRFSAERPEGSISTLTIQRTEQRDSAMYRCASSLGQGAPETQYFGPGTRLLVL.

This CDR3 reads CASQSLGTQYF. The CDR3 nucleotides read TGTGCCAGCCAAAGTTTGGGGACCCAGTACTTC. This chain uses TRBV12-3 or TRBV12-4 with TRBJ2-5; no clear D. The CDR3 is 11 residues long. The ends were cut back, 8 bases at V and 7 bases at J, with 11 bases in the middle.

This clonotype was detected ten times or more. The genes are TRBV12-3 or TRBV12-4 and TRBJ1-1; tentative D call: TRBD1 (6 bases). There are 15 residues in the CDR3. V was pared by 5 bases and J by 1 base, with 14 bases between. The CDR3 DNA reads TGTGCCAGCAGTCCGCAACCGACAGGGAACACTGAAGCTTTCTTT. The encoded protein is CASSPQPTGNTEAFF.

The CDR3 protein is CASSLAGGGAHTGELFF. CDR3 bases: TGTGCCAGCAGCTTAGCGGGCGGGGGGGCCCACACCGGGGAGCTGTTTTTT. The rearrangement links TRBV7-8 to TRBJ2-2; 9 positions match TRBD2. V was pared by 0 bases and J by 3 bases, with 5 bases of the junction left unmatched. Per germline, CDR1 SGHVS and CDR2 FQNEAQ. The CDR3 runs to 17 residues.

This clonotype appeared a few times. This CDR3 reads CASSQDNAGNPYEQYV. CDR3 bases: TGCGCCAGCAGCCAAGATAATGCAGGAAACCCCTACGAGCAGTACGTC. The V and J genes are TRBV4-1 and TRBJ2-7, with no clear D. Germline V CDR1 and CDR2: MGHRA, YSYEKL. The CDR3 sequence is 16 residues long. Trimming removed 0 bases from V and 2 bases from J, with 14 bases in between.

In its sample, this clonotype was seen many times. The V gene is TRBV27, the J gene TRBJ2-5; 10 bases are a match to TRBD2. Trimming cost V 6 bases and J 2 bases; bases outside gene matches: 3. This CDR3 is built from 14 residues. The germline V gene has CDR1 MNHEY and CDR2 SMNVEV (reference sequence). Here the CDR3 reads CASRRTSGQETQYF. The CDR3 coding sequence is TGTGCCAGCAGGCGGACTAGCGGTCAAGAGACCCAGTACTTC.

This chain connects TRBV15 to TRBJ2-3; D is possibly TRBD1 (5 bases). CDR1 LNHNV and CDR2 YYDKDF come from the germline V gene (reference sequence). The CDR3 sequence is 14 residues long. Trimming removed 3 bases at V and 2 bases at J, with 9 bases between. The CDR3 DNA reads TGTGCCACCAGCAGCAGGGCCTACACAGATACGCAGTATTTT. As protein: CATSSRAYTDTQYF.

This clonotype was detected only a few times. The J gene is TRBJ1-5, the V gene TRBV29-1; D unresolved. The CDR3 is 12 amino acids. Germline CDR1 reads SQVTM; CDR2 reads ANQGSEA. V lost 4 bases to trimming and J lost 3 bases, with 7 bases between them. The CDR3 bases are TGCAGCGTTGGAGGGAACAATCAGCCCCAGCATTTT. Its protein is CSVGGNNQPQHF.

This clonotype was counted a single time. The chain couples TRBV5-5 to TRBJ1-6; the D is unclear. V was clipped by 1 base and J by 12 bases, with 11 bases between them. From germline, CDR1 is SGHKS and CDR2 YYEKEE (reference sequence). The CDR3 length is 13 residues. The CDR3 coding sequence is TGTGCCAGCAGCTTGTTTGACACCAGACCCCTCCACTTT. As protein: CASSLFDTRPLHF.

On this clonotype itself: One base away lies a much larger clone, so this may be a sequencing read error. This chain connects TRBV7-2 to TRBJ1-1, with D possibly being TRBD1 (6 bases). In germline, CDR1 is SGHTA, CDR2 FQGNSA. This CDR3 spans 14 amino acids. The V and J ends lost 5 bases and 3 bases respectively, with 13 bases between them. The CDR3 reads CASSTGGGHTEAFF. For the CDR3, the DNA is TGTGCCAGCAGCACCGGAGGGGGGCACACTGAAGCTTTCTTT.